This T cell receptor beta chain was recorded in a study of T-cell reconstitution after alpha-beta-depleted transplantation in children. Study-wide findings and caveats: From newly produced T cells came most of the T-cell counts and diversity one year after transplant. Several patients had high TCRbeta diversity at day 60; it came from surviving recipient T cells and thymic progenitors. The origin of alpha-beta T cells about two months after transplant was reportedly several hundred expanded graft clones.

V was pared by 3 bases and J by 3 bases, with 6 bases of the junction left unmatched. There are 16 residues in the CDR3. This clonotype was seen only a few times. As yet, its antigen is unknown. Preparation of the TCRbeta library involved a method that used unique molecular identifiers. TCRdb re-derived calls from the PCR reads in MiXCR, one entry per CDR3 protein. Counted here are about 110,000 distinct CDR3 sequences, under 25% occurring once; the ten biggest clones make up 8% to 11%. This chain uses TRBV12-3 or TRBV12-4 with TRBJ2-5, with TRBD1 matching over 11 bases. This clonotype was sampled from a male patient between 2 and 9 years old who had a stem cell transplant for chronic granulomatous disease, so the T cells may come from the graft donor. This sample comprised PBMCs, mostly from graft donor cells, obtained 180 days after TCRalphabeta/CD19-depleted stem cell transplant. CDR3 coding DNA: TGTGCCAGCAGTTTGTCGGACAGGGGGCCAGAAGAGACCCAGTACTTC. Its protein product is CASSLSDRGPEETQYF.